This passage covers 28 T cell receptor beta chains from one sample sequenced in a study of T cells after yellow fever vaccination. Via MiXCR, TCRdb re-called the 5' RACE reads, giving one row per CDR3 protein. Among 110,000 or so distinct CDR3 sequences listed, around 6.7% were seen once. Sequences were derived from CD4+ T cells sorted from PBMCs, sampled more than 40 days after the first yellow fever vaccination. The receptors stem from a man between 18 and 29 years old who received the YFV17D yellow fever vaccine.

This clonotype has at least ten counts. The CDR3 DNA reads TGTGCCACCGCGGTCGGGGAGAATTCACCCCTCCACTTT. Translated: CATAVGENSPLHF. V is TRBV2 and J is TRBJ1-6, with D unresolved. The CDR3 is made up of 13 amino acids. The germline V gene has CDR1 SNHLY and CDR2 FYNNEI. Deletions cut 10 bases from V and 7 bases from J, with 14 bases between. Full variable domain (outside the CDR3, taken from reference TRBV2 and TRBJ1-6): EPEVTQTPSHQVTQMGQEVILRCVPISNHLYFYWYRQILGQKVEFLVSFYNNEISEKSEIFDDQFSVERPDGSNFTLKIRSTKLEDSAMYFCATAVGENSPLHFGNGTRLTVT.

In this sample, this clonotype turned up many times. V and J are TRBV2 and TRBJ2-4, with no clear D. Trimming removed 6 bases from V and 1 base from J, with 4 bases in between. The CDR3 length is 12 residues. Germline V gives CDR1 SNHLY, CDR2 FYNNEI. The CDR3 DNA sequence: TGTGCCAGCAGGCGGGCCAAAAACATTCAGTACTTC. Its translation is CASRRAKNIQYF. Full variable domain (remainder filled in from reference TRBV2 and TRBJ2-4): EPEVTQTPSHQVTQMGQEVILRCVPISNHLYFYWYRQILGQKVEFLVSFYNNEISEKSEIFDDQFSVERPDGSNFTLKIRSTKLEDSAMYFCASRRAKNIQYFGAGTRLSVL.

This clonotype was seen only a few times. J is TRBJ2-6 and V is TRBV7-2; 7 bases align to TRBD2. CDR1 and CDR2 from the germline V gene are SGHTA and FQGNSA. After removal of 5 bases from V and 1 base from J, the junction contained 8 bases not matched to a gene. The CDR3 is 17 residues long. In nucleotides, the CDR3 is TGTGCCAGCAGCAAAAACGGGGGAGGGTCTGGGGCCAACGTCCTGACTTTC. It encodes CASSKNGGGSGANVLTF.

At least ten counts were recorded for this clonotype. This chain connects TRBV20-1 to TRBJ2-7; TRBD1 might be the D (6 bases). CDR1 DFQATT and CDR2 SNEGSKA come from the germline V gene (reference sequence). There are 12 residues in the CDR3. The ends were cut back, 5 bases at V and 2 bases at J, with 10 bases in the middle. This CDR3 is CSARDKTYEQYV. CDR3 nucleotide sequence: TGCAGTGCTCGGGACAAGACCTACGAGCAGTACGTC.

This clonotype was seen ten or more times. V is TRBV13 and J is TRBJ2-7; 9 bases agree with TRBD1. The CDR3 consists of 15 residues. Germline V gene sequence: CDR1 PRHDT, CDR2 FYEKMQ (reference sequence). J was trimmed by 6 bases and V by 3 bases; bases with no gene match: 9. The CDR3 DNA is TGTGCCAGCAGCTTCCCCGGACAGGGGAAAGGCGAGCAGTACTTC. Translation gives CASSFPGQGKGEQYF.

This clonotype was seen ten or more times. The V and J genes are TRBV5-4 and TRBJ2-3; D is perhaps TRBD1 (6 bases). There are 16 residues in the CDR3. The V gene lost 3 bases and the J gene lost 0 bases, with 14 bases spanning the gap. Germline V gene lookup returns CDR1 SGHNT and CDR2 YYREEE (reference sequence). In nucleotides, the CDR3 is TGTGCCAGCAGCTCCACCAGGGGCGCTAGCACAGATACGCAGTATTTT. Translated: CASSSTRGASTDTQYF.

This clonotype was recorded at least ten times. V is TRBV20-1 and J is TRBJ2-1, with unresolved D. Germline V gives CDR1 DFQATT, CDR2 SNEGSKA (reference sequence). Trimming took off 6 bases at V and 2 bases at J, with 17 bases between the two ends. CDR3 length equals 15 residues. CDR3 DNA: TGCAGTGCCACCTATAGAGTTGGGACCTACAATGAGCAGTTCTTC. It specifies CSATYRVGTYNEQFF.

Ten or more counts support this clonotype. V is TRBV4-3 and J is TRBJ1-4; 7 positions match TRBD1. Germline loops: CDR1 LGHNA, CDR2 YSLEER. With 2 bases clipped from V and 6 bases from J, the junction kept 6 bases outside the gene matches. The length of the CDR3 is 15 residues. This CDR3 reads CASSQSSGGDEKLFF. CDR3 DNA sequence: TGCGCCAGCAGCCAATCATCAGGGGGGGATGAAAAACTGTTTTTT.

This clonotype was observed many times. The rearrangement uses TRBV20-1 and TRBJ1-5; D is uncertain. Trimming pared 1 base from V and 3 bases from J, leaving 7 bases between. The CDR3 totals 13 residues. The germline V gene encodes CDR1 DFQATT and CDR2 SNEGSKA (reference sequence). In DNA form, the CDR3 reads TGCAGTGCTAGAGGGTCTGACAATCAGCCCCAGCATTTT. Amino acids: CSARGSDNQPQHF.

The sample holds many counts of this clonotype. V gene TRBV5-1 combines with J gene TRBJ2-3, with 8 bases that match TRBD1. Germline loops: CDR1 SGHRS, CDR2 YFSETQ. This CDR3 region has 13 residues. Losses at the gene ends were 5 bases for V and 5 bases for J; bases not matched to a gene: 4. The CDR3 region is CASSGQGGDTQYF. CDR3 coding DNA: TGCGCCAGCAGTGGACAGGGTGGAGATACGCAGTATTTT.

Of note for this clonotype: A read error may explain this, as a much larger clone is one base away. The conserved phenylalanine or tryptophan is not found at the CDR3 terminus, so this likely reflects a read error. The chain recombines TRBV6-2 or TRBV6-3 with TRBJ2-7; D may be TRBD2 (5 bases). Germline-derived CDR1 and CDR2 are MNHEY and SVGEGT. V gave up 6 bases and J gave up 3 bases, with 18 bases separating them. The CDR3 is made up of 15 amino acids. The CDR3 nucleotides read TGTGCCAGCAGCCGGGATTTCCCCACCTTCTACGAGCAGTACATC. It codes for CASSRDFPTFYEQYI.

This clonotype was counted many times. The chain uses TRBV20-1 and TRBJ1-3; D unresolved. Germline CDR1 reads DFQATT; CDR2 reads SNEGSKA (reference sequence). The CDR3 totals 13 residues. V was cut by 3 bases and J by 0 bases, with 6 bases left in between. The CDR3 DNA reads TGCAGTGCTAGGGGGTTCTCTGGAAACACCATATATTTT. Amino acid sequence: CSARGFSGNTIYF.

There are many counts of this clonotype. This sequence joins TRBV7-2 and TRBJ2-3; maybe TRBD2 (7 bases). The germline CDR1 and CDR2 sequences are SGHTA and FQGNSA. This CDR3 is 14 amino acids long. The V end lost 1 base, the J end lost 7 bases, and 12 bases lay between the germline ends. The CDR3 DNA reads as TGTGCCAGCAGCTTAGTGGGGGGGGCGAATACGCAGTATTTT. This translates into CASSLVGGANTQYF.

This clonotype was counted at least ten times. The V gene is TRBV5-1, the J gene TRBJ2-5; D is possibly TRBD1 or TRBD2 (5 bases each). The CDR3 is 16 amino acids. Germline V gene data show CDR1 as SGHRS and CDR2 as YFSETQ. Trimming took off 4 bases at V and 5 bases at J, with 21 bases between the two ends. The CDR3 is CASSPSDGAEGETQYF. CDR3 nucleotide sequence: TGCGCCAGCAGCCCCAGTGATGGAGCCGAGGGGGAGACCCAGTACTTC.

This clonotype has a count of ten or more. CDR3 loop: CASSLRTGSKNIQYF. The CDR3 nucleotides read TGTGCCAGCAGTTTACGGACAGGGTCCAAAAACATTCAGTACTTC. The rearrangement links TRBV27 to TRBJ2-4, with TRBD1 matching over 8 bases. J lost 2 bases, V lost 2 bases, and 2 bases had no gene match. CDR1 is MNHEY, CDR2 SMNVEV, per germline (reference sequence). The CDR3 has 15 residues.

The CDR3 coding sequence is TGTGCCAGCAGCTTATCCGACTATCAGCCCCAGCATTTT. As protein: CASSLSDYQPQHF. The gene calls are TRBV11-1 and TRBJ1-5; D is unresolved. Germline V gene data show CDR1 as SGHAT and CDR2 as FQDESV (reference sequence). V lost 2 bases, J lost 5 bases, and 7 bases lay in between. There are 13 residues in the CDR3.

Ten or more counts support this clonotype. CDR3 amino acids: CSARQTGGSNQPQHF. In DNA form, the CDR3 reads TGCAGTGCTAGACAAACAGGGGGTAGCAATCAGCCCCAGCATTTT. The chain employs TRBV20-1 and TRBJ1-5, with 8 nucleotides matching TRBD1. CDR1 is DFQATT and CDR2 is SNEGSKA in the germline V gene (reference sequence). V trimming: 2 bases; J trimming: 0 bases; junction bases outside the gene matches: 3. The CDR3 extends over 15 amino acids.

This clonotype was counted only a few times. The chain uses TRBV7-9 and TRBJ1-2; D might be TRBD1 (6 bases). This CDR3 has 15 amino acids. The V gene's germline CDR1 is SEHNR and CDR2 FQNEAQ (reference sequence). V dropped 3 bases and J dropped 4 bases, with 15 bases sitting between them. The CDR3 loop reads CASSFMGAGGYGYTF. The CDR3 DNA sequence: TGTGCCAGCAGCTTTATGGGGGCCGGGGGCTATGGCTACACCTTC.

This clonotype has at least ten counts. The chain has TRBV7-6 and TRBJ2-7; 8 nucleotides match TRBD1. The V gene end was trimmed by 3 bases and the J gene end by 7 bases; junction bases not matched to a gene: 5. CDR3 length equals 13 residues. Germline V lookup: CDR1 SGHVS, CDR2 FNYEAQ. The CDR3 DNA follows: TGTGCCAGCAGCTTGAGACAGGGGCGAGAGCAGTACTTC. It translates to CASSLRQGREQYF.

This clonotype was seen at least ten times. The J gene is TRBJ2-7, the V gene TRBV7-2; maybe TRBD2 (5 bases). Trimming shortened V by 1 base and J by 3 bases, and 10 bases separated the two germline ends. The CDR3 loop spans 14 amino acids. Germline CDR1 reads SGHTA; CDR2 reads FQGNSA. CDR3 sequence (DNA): TGTGCCAGCAGCTTAGACAGCGGCTACTACGAGCAGTACTTC. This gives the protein CASSLDSGYYEQYF.

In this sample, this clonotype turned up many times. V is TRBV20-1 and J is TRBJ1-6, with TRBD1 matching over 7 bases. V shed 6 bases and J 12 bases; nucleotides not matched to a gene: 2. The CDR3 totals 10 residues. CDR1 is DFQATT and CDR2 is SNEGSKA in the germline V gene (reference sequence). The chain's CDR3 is CSAQGEPLHF. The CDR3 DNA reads TGCAGTGCCCAGGGGGAACCCCTCCACTTT.

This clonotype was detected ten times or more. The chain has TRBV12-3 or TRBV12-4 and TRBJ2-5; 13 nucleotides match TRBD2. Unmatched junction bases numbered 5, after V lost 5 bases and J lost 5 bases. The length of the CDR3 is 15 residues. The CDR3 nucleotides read TGTGCCAGCAGTCGGGGGACTAGCGGGGCGGAGACCCAGTACTTC. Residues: CASSRGTSGAETQYF.

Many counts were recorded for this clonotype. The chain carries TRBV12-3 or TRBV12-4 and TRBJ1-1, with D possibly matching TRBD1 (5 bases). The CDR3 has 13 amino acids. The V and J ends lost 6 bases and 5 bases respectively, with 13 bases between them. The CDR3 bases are TGTGCCAGCAGGAACACGGGGGAAACTGAAGCTTTCTTT. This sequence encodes CASRNTGETEAFF.

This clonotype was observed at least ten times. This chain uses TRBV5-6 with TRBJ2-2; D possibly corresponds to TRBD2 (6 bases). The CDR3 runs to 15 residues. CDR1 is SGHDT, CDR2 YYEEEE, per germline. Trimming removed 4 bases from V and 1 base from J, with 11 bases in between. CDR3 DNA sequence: TGTGCCAGCAGCCGAGGGCGGGGGAACACCGGGGAGCTGTTTTTT. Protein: CASSRGRGNTGELFF.

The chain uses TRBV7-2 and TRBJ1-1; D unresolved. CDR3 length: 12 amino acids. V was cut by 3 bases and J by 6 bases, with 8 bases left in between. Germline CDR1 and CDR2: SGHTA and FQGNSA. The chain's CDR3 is CASSFSLAEAFF. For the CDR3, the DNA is TGTGCCAGCAGCTTCTCGTTGGCTGAAGCTTTCTTT.

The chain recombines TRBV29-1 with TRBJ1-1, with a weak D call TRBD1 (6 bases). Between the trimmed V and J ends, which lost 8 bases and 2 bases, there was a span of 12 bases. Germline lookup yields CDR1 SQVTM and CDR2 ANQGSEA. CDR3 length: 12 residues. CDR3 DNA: TGCAGCTCAGGACAGAGTAACACTGAAGCTTTCTTT. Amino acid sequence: CSSGQSNTEAFF.

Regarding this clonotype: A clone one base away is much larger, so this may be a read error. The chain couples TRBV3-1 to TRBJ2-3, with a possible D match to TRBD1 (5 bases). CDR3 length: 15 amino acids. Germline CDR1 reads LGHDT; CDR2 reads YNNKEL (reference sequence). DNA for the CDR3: TGTTCCAGCAGCCAGGGCCTCGAGAGCACAGATACGCAGTATTTT. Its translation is CSSSQGLESTDTQYF.

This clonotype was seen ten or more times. CDR3 protein: CASSFGSSYNEQFF. In DNA, the CDR3 is TGCGCCAGCAGCTTCGGGAGCTCCTACAATGAGCAGTTCTTC. The rearrangement joins TRBV5-1 to TRBJ2-1; maybe TRBD2 (6 bases). CDR1 and CDR2 from the germline V gene are SGHRS and YFSETQ. This CDR3 has 14 amino acids. V was trimmed by 2 bases and J by 0 bases, leaving 6 bases between them.